The 18 T cell receptor beta chains in this list originate from one sample, sequenced in a study of T cells in localized non-small cell lung cancer. TCRdb keeps only in-frame clones here, not all; method: immunoSEQ multiplex PCR. This sample has about 33,000 clones, with approximately 90% found just once. The starting material was PBMCs, obtained before any cancer treatment. The receptors derive from a man between 40 and 70 years old with stage II lung adenocarcinoma.

J is TRBJ2-1 and V is TRBV5-6; D remains unclear. The CDR3 runs to 13 residues. With 0 bases removed from V and 15 bases from J, the gap between germline ends came to 16 bases. Germline lookup yields CDR1 SGHDT and CDR2 YYEEEE. The CDR3 sequence: CASSLVSDDLAFF. CDR3 in DNA: TGTGCCAGCAGCTTGGTGAGTGATGACCTGGCGTTCTTC.

This chain joins TRBV28 and TRBJ1-5, with D possibly matching TRBD1 (5 bases). The CDR3 is 17 residues long. V was trimmed by 2 bases and J by 2 bases, leaving 16 bases between them. Germline CDR1 and CDR2: MDHEN and SYDVKM. The CDR3 nucleotides are TGTGCCAGCAGTTTACGCACAGGTCCCGGAGGCAATCAGCCCCAGCATTTT. Translating gives CASSLRTGPGGNQPQHF.

This clone was counted only a few times. This chain joins TRBV30 and TRBJ1-5; D not resolved. The V end was cut by 0 bases, the J end by 1 base, with 4 bases between. The CDR3 is 13 residues long. Germline assignment: CDR1 GTSNPN and CDR2 SVGIG (reference sequence). The CDR3 protein is CAWSVDSNQPQHF. As DNA, the CDR3 is TGTGCCTGGAGTGTAGACAGCAATCAGCCCCAGCATTTT.

This clone was observed once. The J gene is TRBJ2-1, the V gene TRBV13, with 12 nucleotides matching TRBD2. V shed 1 base and J 11 bases; nucleotides not matched to a gene: 3. CDR1 and CDR2 (germline): PRHDT, FYEKMQ (reference sequence). This CDR3 has 14 amino acids. The CDR3 DNA is TGTGCCAGCAGCTTAGAACTAGCGGGAGGAAAGCAGTTCTTC. This codes for CASSLELAGGKQFF.

The chain uses TRBV11-3 and TRBJ2-5, with 10 bases lining up with TRBD2. Trimming cost V 5 bases and J 5 bases; bases outside gene matches: 20. Germline V gene sequence: CDR1 SGHNT, CDR2 YENEEA. The CDR3 has 19 residues. This CDR3 reads CASSRRLSSGRMWGETQYF. CDR3 nucleotides: TGTGCCAGCAGCCGGCGCCTCTCTAGCGGGAGAATGTGGGGGGAGACCCAGTACTTC.

V gene TRBV28 combines with J gene TRBJ2-5; weak D call: TRBD1 (5 bases). The length of the CDR3 is 14 residues. V was trimmed by 4 bases and J by 3 bases, leaving 12 bases between them. The germline gives CDR1 MDHEN, CDR2 SYDVKM. The CDR3 loop reads CASSSYLREETQYF. CDR3 nucleotide sequence: TGTGCCAGCAGTTCCTACCTCAGGGAAGAGACCCAGTACTTC.

For this clone: This same CDR3 is encoded by further DNA sequences in the sample. This chain connects TRBV20-1 to TRBJ2-5; D is unresolved. Germline V gives CDR1 DFQATT, CDR2 SNEGSKA (reference sequence). This CDR3 spans 11 amino acids. Trimming took 3 bases from V and 4 from J, leaving 6 bases between them. CDR3 protein: CSASVGETQYF. CDR3 coding DNA: TGCAGTGCTAGCGTGGGAGAGACCCAGTACTTC.

The chain recombines TRBV28 with TRBJ1-4, with D possibly matching TRBD1 (5 bases). This CDR3 region has 14 residues. Trimming removed 5 bases from V and 8 bases from J, with 15 bases in between. Germline CDR1 and CDR2: MDHEN and SYDVKM. CDR3 DNA sequence: TGTGCCAGCAGTACCGACAGATGGTGGGAAAAACTGTTTTTT. Its translation is CASSTDRWWEKLFF.

As for this clone: This may be a read error: a much more frequent sequence differs by one nucleotide. Other DNA sequences in the same sample also yield this CDR3. This rearrangement joins TRBV7-3 to TRBJ2-7; 9 bases agree with TRBD2. CDR1 is SGHTA and CDR2 is FQGTGA in the germline V gene. Trimming at V came to 2 bases and at J to 9 bases, leaving 8 bases not matched to a gene. The CDR3 length is 14 residues. CDR3 nucleotides: TGTGCCAGCAGCTTAGCAGGCGGGAGGGCGGTGCAGTACTTC. It encodes CASSLAGGRAVQYF.

The chain uses TRBV10-1 and TRBJ2-7; 9 nucleotides line up with TRBD2. The CDR3 is 12 residues long. Germline-derived CDR1 and CDR2 are WNHNN and SYGVQD (reference sequence). V gave up 6 bases and J gave up 3 bases; unmatched junction bases: 0. CDR3 residues: CASRTSGYEQYF. CDR3 DNA: TGCGCCAGCAGGACTAGCGGCTACGAGCAGTACTTC.

This chain uses TRBV9 with TRBJ2-3, with D possibly being TRBD1 (6 bases). The CDR3 extends over 15 amino acids. CDR1 and CDR2 from the germline V gene are SGDLS and YYNGEE. Trimming pared 3 bases from V and 4 bases from J, leaving 15 bases between. CDR3: CASSAGTTRADTQYF. In DNA, the CDR3 is TGTGCCAGCAGCGCCGGGACAACGAGGGCAGATACGCAGTATTTT.

The chain combines TRBV28 with TRBJ2-1; TRBD2 matches 7 bases. The junction had 5 bases not matched to a gene; V was cut back by 8 bases and J by 1 base. The CDR3 length is 14 residues. Germline assignment: CDR1 MDHEN and CDR2 SYDVKM. The CDR3 sequence: CASALADSYNEQFF. The CDR3 coding sequence is TGTGCCAGCGCCCTAGCGGATTCCTACAATGAGCAGTTCTTC.

This chain links TRBV19 with TRBJ2-7; TRBD2 might be the D (6 bases). In germline, CDR1 is LNHDA, CDR2 SQIVND (reference sequence). CDR3 length: 17 residues. V was shortened by 3 bases and J by 3 bases, with 21 bases between the two germline ends. CDR3 coding DNA: TGTGCCAGTAGTATCGCCTTGGCGCGGGGAGTGTTCTACGAGCAGTACTTC. It yields the protein CASSIALARGVFYEQYF.

CDR3 residues: CASSQFGAPGEGEQYF. The CDR3 DNA follows: TGTGCCAGCAGCCAATTCGGGGCCCCCGGAGAGGGCGAGCAGTACTTC. The rearrangement uses TRBV14 and TRBJ2-7, with D possibly being TRBD1 or TRBD2 (5 bases each). There are 16 residues in the CDR3. V lost 2 bases and J 6 bases, leaving 20 bases between the germline ends. Germline lookup yields CDR1 SGHDN and CDR2 FVKESK.

The chain joins TRBV28 to TRBJ1-5, with 7 bases matching TRBD1. V lost 4 bases to trimming and J lost 7 bases; unmatched junction nucleotides: 13. CDR1 MDHEN and CDR2 SYDVKM come from the germline V gene. This CDR3 has 16 residues. CDR3 sequence reads: CASSSWGTEKRQPQHF. The CDR3 bases are TGTGCCAGCAGTTCCTGGGGGACAGAGAAGCGGCAGCCCCAGCATTTT.

The table lists this clone with a count of one. CDR3 sequence (DNA): TGTGCCAGCAGCTTAGACATATCGACCGGGGAGCTGTTTTTT. As protein: CASSLDISTGELFF. The V call is TRBV7-2, the J call TRBJ2-2; D call uncertain. V lost 1 base and J lost 5, with 8 bases in between. This CDR3 spans 14 amino acids. Germline V lookup: CDR1 SGHTA, CDR2 FQGNSA.

This chain joins TRBV6-6 and TRBJ2-1, with a weak D call TRBD1 (6 bases). V dropped 6 bases and J dropped 5 bases, with 17 bases sitting between them. This CDR3 spans 15 amino acids. CDR1 is MNHNY and CDR2 is SVGAGI in the germline V gene (reference sequence). The CDR3 reads CASRITGSPNNEQFF. For the CDR3, the DNA is TGTGCCAGCAGAATAACAGGGTCCCCGAACAATGAGCAGTTCTTC.

The chain carries TRBV5-1 and TRBJ1-5; no reliable D call. Trimming left V 0 bases short and J 3 bases short, with 7 bases between. CDR3 length: 14 residues. Germline V CDR1 and CDR2: SGHRS, YFSETQ. The CDR3 region has the DNA TGCGCCAGCAGCTTGGACGGATACAATCAGCCCCAGCATTTT. The encoded protein is CASSLDGYNQPQHF.